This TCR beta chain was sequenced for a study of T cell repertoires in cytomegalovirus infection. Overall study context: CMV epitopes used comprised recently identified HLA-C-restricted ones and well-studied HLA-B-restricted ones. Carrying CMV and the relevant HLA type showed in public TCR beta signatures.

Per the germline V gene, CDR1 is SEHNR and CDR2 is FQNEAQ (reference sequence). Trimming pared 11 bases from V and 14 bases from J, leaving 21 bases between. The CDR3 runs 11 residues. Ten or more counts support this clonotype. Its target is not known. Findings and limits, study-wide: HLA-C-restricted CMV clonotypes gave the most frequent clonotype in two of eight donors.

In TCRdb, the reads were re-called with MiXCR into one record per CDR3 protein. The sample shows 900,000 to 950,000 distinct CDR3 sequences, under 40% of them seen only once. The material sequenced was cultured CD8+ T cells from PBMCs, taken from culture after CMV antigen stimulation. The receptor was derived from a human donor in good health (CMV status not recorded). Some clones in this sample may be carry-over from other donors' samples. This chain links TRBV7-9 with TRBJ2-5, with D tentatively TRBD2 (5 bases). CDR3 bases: TGTGCCGCCCGCGGGCCGTCGGAAAGATACTTC. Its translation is CAARGPSERYF. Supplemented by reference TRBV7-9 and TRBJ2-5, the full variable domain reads DTGVSQNPRHKITKRGQNVTFRCDPISEHNRLYWYRQTLGQGPEFLTYFQNEAQLEKSRLLSDRFSAERPKGSFSTLEIQRTEQGDSAMYLCAARGPSERYFGPGTRLLVL.